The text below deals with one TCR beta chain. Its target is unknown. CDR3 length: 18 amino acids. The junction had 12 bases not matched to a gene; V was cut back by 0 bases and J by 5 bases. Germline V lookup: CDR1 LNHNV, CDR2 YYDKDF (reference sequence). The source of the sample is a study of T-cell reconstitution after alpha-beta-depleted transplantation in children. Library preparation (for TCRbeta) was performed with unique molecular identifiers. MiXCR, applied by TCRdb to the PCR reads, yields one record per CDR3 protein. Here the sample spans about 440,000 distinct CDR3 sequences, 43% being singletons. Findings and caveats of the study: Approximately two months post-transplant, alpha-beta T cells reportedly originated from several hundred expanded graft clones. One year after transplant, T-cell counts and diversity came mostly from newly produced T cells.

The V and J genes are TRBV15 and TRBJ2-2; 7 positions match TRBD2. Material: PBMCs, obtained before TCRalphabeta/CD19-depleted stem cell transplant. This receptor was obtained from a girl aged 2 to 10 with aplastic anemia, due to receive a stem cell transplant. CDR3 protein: CATSRELASGIRTGELFF. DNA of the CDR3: TGTGCCACCAGCAGAGAGCTGGCCAGCGGGATAAGAACCGGGGAGCTGTTTTTT.